This entry features one T cell receptor beta chain sequence. Its antigen is still unknown. The sample belongs to a study of cytomegalovirus exposure and HLA in healthy donors. Notes on the study in general: Three chains linked to CMV were shown in vitro to be specific for CMV antigens. Diagnosis of cytomegalovirus status made by the classifier reportedly showed high specificity and sensitivity. Accurate prediction of most subjects' HLA-A and HLA-B alleles from TCR beta sequences was reported. Analyses of presence and absence presupposed an approximately uniform sequencing depth across donors.

The CDR3 is 16 amino acids. V dropped 3 bases and J dropped 7 bases, with 17 bases sitting between them. Per germline, CDR1 SGDLS and CDR2 YYNGEE. Primers for the PCR totalled 60 Vbeta and 13 Jbeta. Some clones are missing from TCRdb's copy, which holds only in-frame ones; the method was immunoSEQ multiplex PCR. The sample yields over 95,000 clones, over 55% seen once. The specimen was PBMCs. This sequence was found in a man between 18 and 35 years old in good health and CMV-seropositive. The chain is built from TRBV9 and TRBJ1-6, with D unclear. CDR3 DNA: TGTGCCAGCAGCGAGGCCCGGGGTGCGGGCAATTCACCCCTCCACTTT. This sequence encodes CASSEARGAGNSPLHF.